This T cell receptor (beta chain) comes out of a study of blood T cell repertoires in COVID-19. Study-level background: COVID-19 samples from acute and convalescent phases originated in the United States, Italy and Spain.

In germline, CDR1 is LGHNA, CDR2 YSLEER. This CDR3 comprises 17 residues. J was trimmed by 4 bases and V by 0 bases; bases with no gene match: 7. The protocol was immunoSEQ multiplex PCR, while the TCRdb copy is restricted to in-frame clones and leaves out a portion. The sample holds about 310,000 clones, over 75% seen once. Individuals drawn from around 24 US areas were about 18 to 95 years old. Researchers sorted participants into cohorts using their self-reported clinical history. The specimen was PBMCs or T cells enriched from blood (not recorded which). This chain links TRBV4-3 with TRBJ2-2; 8 bases map to TRBD2. This TCR was recovered from a young man who had recovered from COVID-19. The CDR3 DNA reads as TGCGCCAGCAGCCAAGATACAGGGACTAGTATCACCGGGGAGCTGTTTTTT. Translated: CASSQDTGTSITGELFF.